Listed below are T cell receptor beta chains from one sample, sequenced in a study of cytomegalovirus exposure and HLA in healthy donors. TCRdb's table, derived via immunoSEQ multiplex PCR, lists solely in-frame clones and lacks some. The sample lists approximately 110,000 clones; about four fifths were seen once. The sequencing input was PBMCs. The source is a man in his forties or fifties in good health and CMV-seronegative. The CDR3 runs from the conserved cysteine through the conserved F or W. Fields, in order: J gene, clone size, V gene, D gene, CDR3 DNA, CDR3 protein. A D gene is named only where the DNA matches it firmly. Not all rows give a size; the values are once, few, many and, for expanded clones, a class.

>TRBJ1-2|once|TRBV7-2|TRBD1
TGTGCCAGCAGCTTGGGGACAGGGTATGGCTACACCTTC
CASSLGTGYGYTF
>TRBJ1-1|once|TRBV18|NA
TGTGCCAGCTCACCACCGAAAGCGGCGAACACTGAAGCTTTCTTT
CASSPPKAANTEAFF
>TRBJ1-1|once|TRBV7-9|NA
TGTGCCAGCAGCTTAGGGACTCCGGAAGCTTTCTTT
CASSLGTPEAFF
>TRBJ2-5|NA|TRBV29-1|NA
TGCAGCGCCGCGGATCCGACGGAGACCCAGTACTTC
CSAADPTETQYF
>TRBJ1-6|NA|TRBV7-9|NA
TGTGCCAGCAGCCCTGGGACTTCCCGCTCCTATAATTCACCCCTCCACTTT
CASSPGTSRSYNSPLHF
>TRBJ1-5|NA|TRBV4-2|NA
TGTGCCAGCAGGCCCTCCGGACAGCCAGATAGTCAGCCCCAGCATTTT
CASRPSGQPDSQPQHF
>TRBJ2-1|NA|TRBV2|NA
TGTGCCAGCAGTGACACCAGTTACAATGAGCAGTTCTTC
CASSDTSYNEQFF
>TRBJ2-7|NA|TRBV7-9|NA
TGTGCCAGCAGCTTATACTCGGGACAAGTCTACGAGCAGTACTTC
CASSLYSGQVYEQYF
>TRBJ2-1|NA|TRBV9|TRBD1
TGTGCCAGCAGTGCCCCGGGACAGGGCTACAATGAGCAGTTCTTC
CASSAPGQGYNEQFF
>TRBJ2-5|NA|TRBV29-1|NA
TGCAGCGCCGCGGACGGGGGTCGCGGGACCCAGTACTTC
CSAADGGRGTQYF
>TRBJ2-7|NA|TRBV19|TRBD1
TGTGCCAGTAGTAGTGGGGGACAGGGCTCCTACGAGCAGTACTTC
CASSSGGQGSYEQYF
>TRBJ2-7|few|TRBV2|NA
TGTGCCAGCAGTGATCCGTACTACGAGCAGTACTTC
CASSDPYYEQYF
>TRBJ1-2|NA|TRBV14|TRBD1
TGTGCCAGCAGCCAGGACAGGGGAGCTGGTGGCTACACCTTC
CASSQDRGAGGYTF
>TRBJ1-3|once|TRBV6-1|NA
TGTGCCAGCAGTGTTAAATACTCTGACTCTGGAAACACCATATATTTT
CASSVKYSDSGNTIYF
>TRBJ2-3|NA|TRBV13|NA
TGTGCCAGCAGCTCCAAGGGACTTTCTAGCACAGATACGCAGTATTTT
CASSSKGLSSTDTQYF
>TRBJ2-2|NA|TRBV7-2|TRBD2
TGTGCCAGCAGCTTTAAACTAGCGGGGGGCGGGGAGCTGTTTTTT
CASSFKLAGGGELFF
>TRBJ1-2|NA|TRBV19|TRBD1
TGTGCCAGTAGTGTCGGACAGGCGTATGGCTACACCTTC
CASSVGQAYGYTF
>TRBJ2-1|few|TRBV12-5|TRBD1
TGTGCTAGTGGTTTTTCTGAATCAGGGGGCGGCTACAATGAGCAGTTCTTC
CASGFSESGGGYNEQFF
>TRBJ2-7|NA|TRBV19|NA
TGTGCCAGTAGTATATTTGGACACATCTACGAGCAGTACTTC
CASSIFGHIYEQYF
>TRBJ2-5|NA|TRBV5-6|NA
TGTGCCAGCAGCCGACTTTTTAGTGGGACCCAGTACTTC
CASSRLFSGTQYF
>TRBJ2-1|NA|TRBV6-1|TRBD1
TGTGCCAGCAGTGAAGACAGGGGCGCCCTCTCCTACAATGAGCAGTTCTTC
CASSEDRGALSYNEQFF
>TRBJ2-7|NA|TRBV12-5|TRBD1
TGTGCTAGTGGTTTGGCCGGGACAGATTCTACCTACGAGCAGTACTTC
CASGLAGTDSTYEQYF
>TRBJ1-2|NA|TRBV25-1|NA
TGTGCCAGCAGTGACCTGGAGATACATGGCTACACCTTC
CASSDLEIHGYTF
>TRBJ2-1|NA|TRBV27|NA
TGTGCCAGCACGGCCGGGGGTGGCTCCTACAATGAGCAGTTCTTC
CASTAGGGSYNEQFF
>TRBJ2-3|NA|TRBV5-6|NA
TGTGCCAGCAGCTTGGCGGGGGGCAGTACAGATACGCAGTATTTT
CASSLAGGSTDTQYF
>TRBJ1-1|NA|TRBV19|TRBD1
TGTGCCAGTAGGACGGGACAGACAAAAGCTTTCTTT
CASRTGQTKAFF
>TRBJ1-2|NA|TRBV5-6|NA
TGTGCCAGCAGCTTGGGACAGCTCTACTATGGCTACACCTTC
CASSLGQLYYGYTF
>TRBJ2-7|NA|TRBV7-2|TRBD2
TGTGCCAGCGGGACTAGGTTCTACGAGCAGTACTTC
CASGTRFYEQYF
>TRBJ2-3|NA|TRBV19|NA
TGTGCCAGTAGTATAGAGAGGACAGATACGCAGTATTTT
CASSIERTDTQYF
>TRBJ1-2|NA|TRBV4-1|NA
TGTGCCAGCAGCCAAGGGGTAGGGAGAAATAACTATGGCTACACCTTC
CASSQGVGRNNYGYTF
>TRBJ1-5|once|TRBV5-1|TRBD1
TGCGCCAGCAGCACGACAGGGGGCCAGGGACAACCCCAGCATTTT
CASSTTGGQGQPQHF
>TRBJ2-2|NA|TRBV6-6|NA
TGTGCCAGCGACGTCCCGGGATCCAACACCGGGGAGCTGTTTTTT
CASDVPGSNTGELFF
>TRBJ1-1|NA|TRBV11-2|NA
TGTGCCAGCAGCTTTAACAGGAACACTGAAGCTTTCTTT
CASSFNRNTEAFF
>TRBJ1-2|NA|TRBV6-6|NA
TGTGCCAGCCGTCAAACCGAAGGGGGAGACTACACCTTC
CASRQTEGGDYTF
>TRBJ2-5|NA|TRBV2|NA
TGTGCCAGCTGGGGGACACAGGGTGGAGAGACCCAGTACTTC
CASWGTQGGETQYF
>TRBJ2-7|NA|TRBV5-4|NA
TGTGCCAGCAGCTCCGAGACAGGACCCTACGAGCAGTACTTC
CASSSETGPYEQYF
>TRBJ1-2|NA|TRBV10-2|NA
TGCGCCAGCAGTGAGTCGGGGCAGGGCCAACATCTCGCGACTAACTATGGCTACACCTTC
CASSESGQGQHLATNYGYTF
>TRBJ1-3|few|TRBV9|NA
TGTGCCAGCAACCCCGCAGGCTCTGGAAACACCATATATTTT
CASNPAGSGNTIYF
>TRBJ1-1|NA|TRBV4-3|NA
TGCGCCAGCAGCCAAGTCGGCAGGGCCACTGAAGCTTTCTTT
CASSQVGRATEAFF